The TCR beta chain under discussion was sequenced for a study of metastatic and nonmetastatic thyroid tumors. Overall study: The comparison covered peripheral blood and tumor or nodule tissue in malignant and benign thyroid patients.

CDR3 length: 14 amino acids. Germline loops: CDR1 MNHNS, CDR2 SASEGT. V lost 6 bases, J lost 7 bases, and 9 bases stayed unmatched. TCRdb redid the clone calls on the PCR reads using MiXCR. The data show a few thousand clones, around 30% seen once. Treatment of any kind had been given to no patient before thyroid surgery. V usage is TRBV6-1 and J usage is TRBJ1-5; TRBD1 aligns across 7 bases. The specimen sequenced was adjacent normal tissue. The receptor's source is a female donor with papillary thyroid cancer or a benign thyroid nodule (not recorded which). Some clones in this sample may be carry-over from other donors' samples. This chain's CDR3 is CASRPGQVRQPQHF. The CDR3 DNA is TGTGCCAGCAGACCAGGACAGGTTAGACAGCCCCAGCATTTT.